Sequencing of this T cell receptor beta chain was carried out in a study of shared clonotypes between healthy human individuals. Across the study: CD4 naive cells filled three plates per donor, CD4 memory three, CD8 naive two and CD8 memory one.

Comment on this clone: As yet, its antigen is unknown.

General study results and limits: Some clonotypes were shared by all four sorted-subset donors, while others were not shared. The non-shared ones had lower generation probabilities than the shared ones.

Here immunoSEQ multiplex PCR was the method, and the copy in TCRdb shows in-frame clones only, minus some. The sample shows 550,000 to 750,000 clones, around 92% of them seen only once. Looked up from germline, CDR1 is MNHEY and CDR2 is SMNVEV (reference sequence). The CDR3 loop spans 14 amino acids. V was pared by 5 bases and J by 7 bases, with 7 bases of the junction left unmatched. Positively selected for CCR7, the CD45RO-negative cells used as naive CD8 cells excluded terminally differentiated effector memory CD45RA+ cells. Every one of the donors was a Caucasian adult that lived in Nashville, Tennessee.

This TCR derives from a man younger than 45 in good health. Sequenced input: naive CD8+ T cells sorted from blood. J is TRBJ2-2 and V is TRBV27; 7 positions match TRBD1. The DNA for the CDR3 is TGTGCCAGCAGTCCCTCACAGGGGATCGGGGAGCTGTTTTTT. It translates to CASSPSQGIGELFF.